This T cell receptor beta chain was captured in a study of T cell repertoires in cytomegalovirus infection. Whole-study context: Shared public TCR beta signatures pointed to both CMV infection and a matching HLA type.

Study-wide findings and caveats: The response measured ex vivo was dominated by TCR beta clonotypes (HLA-C-restricted and CMV-specific).

TCRdb called the reads again in MiXCR, with one record for every CDR3 protein. The data show about 920,000 distinct CDR3 sequences, with under 40% seen just once and about an eighth held by the top ten. The CDR3 totals 14 residues. The V segment lost 4 bases and the J segment 6 bases; nucleotides outside the gene matches: 4. CDR1 is MNHEY, CDR2 SVGEGT, per germline. Only a few counts were recorded for this clonotype. Its antigen is unknown. V gene TRBV6-2 or TRBV6-3 combines with J gene TRBJ2-1; 9 bases align to TRBD1. The clonotype comes from a human donor in good health (CMV status not recorded). Some clones in this sample may be carry-over from other donors' samples. The input for sequencing was cultured CD8+ T cells from PBMCs, taken from culture after CMV antigen stimulation. The CDR3: CASSSLDRGNEQFF. CDR3 DNA sequence: TGTGCCAGCAGTTCCTTGGACAGGGGCAATGAGCAGTTCTTC.